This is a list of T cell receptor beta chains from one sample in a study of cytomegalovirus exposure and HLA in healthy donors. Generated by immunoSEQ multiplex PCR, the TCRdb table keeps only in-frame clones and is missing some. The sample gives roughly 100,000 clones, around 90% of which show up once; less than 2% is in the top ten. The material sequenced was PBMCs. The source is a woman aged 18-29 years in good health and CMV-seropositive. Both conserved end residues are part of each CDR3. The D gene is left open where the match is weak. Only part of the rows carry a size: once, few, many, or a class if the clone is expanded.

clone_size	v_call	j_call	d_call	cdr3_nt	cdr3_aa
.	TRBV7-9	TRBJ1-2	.	TGTGCCAGCAGCCCAATATTACTGACAGCGAACTATGGCTACACCTTC	CASSPILLTANYGYTF
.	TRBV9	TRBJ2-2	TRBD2	TGTGCCAGCAGCCCACGGGAAGCGGGGTGGTCCGGGGAGCTGTTTTTT	CASSPREAGWSGELFF
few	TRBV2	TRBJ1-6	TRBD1	TGTGCCAGTCAGACAGGGGGATCTAATTCACCCCTCCACTTT	CASQTGGSNSPLHF
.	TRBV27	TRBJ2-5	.	TGTGCCAGCAGTTGGAGGGTTGAAGAGACCCAGTACTTC	CASSWRVEETQYF
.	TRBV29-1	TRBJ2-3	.	TGCAGCGCTAAGGGGGGCACAGATACGCAGTATTTT	CSAKGGTDTQYF
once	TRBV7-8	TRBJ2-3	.	TGTGCCAGCAGCTTAGTTGGTTGGGGGGTGACAGATACGCAGTATTTT	CASSLVGWGVTDTQYF
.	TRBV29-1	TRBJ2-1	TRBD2	TGCAGCGTTGGGAGCGGGGGCCATGGGAATGAGCAGTTCTTC	CSVGSGGHGNEQFF
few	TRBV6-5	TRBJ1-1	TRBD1	TGTGCCAGCAGACCGGGACAGGGCCCATTGGCTTTCTTT	CASRPGQGPLAFF
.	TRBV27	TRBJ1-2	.	TGTGCCAGCAGTTTTTCAGGGCGGTATGGCTACACCTTC	CASSFSGRYGYTF
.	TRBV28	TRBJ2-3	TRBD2	TGTGCCAGCAGCCAACTAGCGGGGACCGATACGCAGTATTTT	CASSQLAGTDTQYF
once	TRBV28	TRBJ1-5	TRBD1	TGTGCCAGCAGGCAGGGACAGATCAATCAGCCCCAGCATTTT	CASRQGQINQPQHF
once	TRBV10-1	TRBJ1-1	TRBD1	TGCGCCAGCCGTAGGGGGCTGGACACTGAAGCTTTCTTT	CASRRGLDTEAFF
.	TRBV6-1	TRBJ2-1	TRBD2	TGTGCCAGCAGTGAATTTGAGTTAGCGGGGGACAATGAGCAGTTCTTC	CASSEFELAGDNEQFF
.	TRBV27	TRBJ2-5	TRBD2	TGTGCCAGCAGTCCCGGGGGGAGGGAGACCCAGTACTTC	CASSPGGRETQYF
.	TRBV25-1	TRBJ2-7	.	TGTGCCAGCAGTGAAGGAGGTAGACGCGAGCAGTACTTC	CASSEGGRREQYF
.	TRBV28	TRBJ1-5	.	TGTGCCAGCAGTCCACGAGCAGGTATGGGTAATCAGCCCCAGCATTTT	CASSPRAGMGNQPQHF
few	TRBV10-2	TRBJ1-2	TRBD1	TGCGCCAGCAGTGAGCGGCAGGGGGTGTACTATGGCTACACCTTC	CASSERQGVYYGYTF
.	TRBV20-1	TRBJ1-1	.	TGCAGTGCTATACTAAACACTGAAGCTTTCTTT	CSAILNTEAFF
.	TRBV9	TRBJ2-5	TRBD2	TGTGCCAGCAGCCCTCAGGGACTAGCGGTCGAACTAGGGACCCAGTACTTC	CASSPQGLAVELGTQYF
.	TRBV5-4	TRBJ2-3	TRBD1	TGTGCCAGCAGCTTGGGGCAGGGGGCAGATACGCAGTATTTT	CASSLGQGADTQYF
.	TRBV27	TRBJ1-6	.	TGTGCCAGCAGTTTATCGATCGCCAGAGCGCCCTATAATTCACCCCTCCACTTT	CASSLSIARAPYNSPLHF
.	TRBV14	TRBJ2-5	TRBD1	TGTGCCAGCAGCCACCCCACCGGGACAGGGAGGCCAGAGACCCAGTACTTC	CASSHPTGTGRPETQYF
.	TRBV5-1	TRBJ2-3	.	TGCGCCAGCAGCTTAGCGGCAAAAAGCACAGATACGCAGTATTTT	CASSLAAKSTDTQYF
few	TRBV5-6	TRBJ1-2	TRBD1	TGTGCCAGCAGCCCGCGGGACAGGGGGCCTTGGACCTTC	CASSPRDRGPWTF
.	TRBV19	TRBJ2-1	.	TGTGCCAGTACTCCCCAGGGCTCCCGCAATGAGCAGTTCTTC	CASTPQGSRNEQFF